This T cell receptor (beta chain) was observed in a study of cytomegalovirus exposure and HLA in healthy donors. Germline V gives CDR1 MNHNY, CDR2 SVGAGI (reference sequence). This CDR3 contains 14 residues. V was pared by 3 bases and J by 6 bases, with 12 bases between. It was with 60 Vbeta and 13 Jbeta primers that the PCR ran. Method: immunoSEQ multiplex PCR; TCRdb's copy keeps in-frame clones and lacks some. The sample lists about 170,000 clones, around 80% occurring once. The chain employs TRBV6-6 and TRBJ2-1, with D perhaps matching TRBD2 (6 bases). The receptor comes from a woman between 45 and 60 years old in good health and CMV-seronegative. The sample consisted of PBMCs. CDR3 amino acids: CASSYRREGNEQFF. The CDR3, as DNA: TGTGCCAGCAGTTATAGGAGGGAAGGCAATGAGCAGTTCTTC.